This paragraph reports one T cell receptor beta chain. This sample is drawn from a study of CD8 T cells in Susac syndrome. While CD8+ and CD4+ T cells were isolated negatively, TEMRA cells were enriched by FACS. With random hexamers, 0.5 to 1 ug RNA was reverse transcribed. TCR beta CDR3 was amplified by immunoSEQ covering 54 Vbeta and 13 Jbeta. Via MiXCR, TCRdb re-called the immunoSEQ multiplex PCR reads, giving one row per CDR3 protein. The sample contains about 430,000 distinct CDR3 sequences, approximately 85% of which appear only once. This CDR3 comprises 14 residues. V gave up 5 bases and J gave up 5 bases, with 14 bases separating them.

The rearrangement joins TRBV12-3 or TRBV12-4 to TRBJ2-3; D not resolved. Material for sequencing was CD8+ T cells from PBMCs. The TCR originated in a human donor with multiple sclerosis. The CDR3: CASSGGLLIDTQYF. CDR3 DNA: TGTGCCAGCAGTGGTGGCCTTTTGATAGATACGCAGTATTTT.